Presented here are 32 T cell receptor beta chains from one specimen sequenced in a study of blood T cell repertoires in COVID-19 (dated by TCRdb to between 2020 and 2021). To prepare the library, the immunoSEQ multiplex PCR assay was applied. TCRdb holds this immuneACCESS table with in-frame rearrangements only. Some clones are missing; in checked studies, unresolved V genes explain under half, and the rest has no known cause. The sample has over 200,000 clones on record, roughly 86% of them singletons. Less than 3.5% of the sample is in the top ten clones. The source material was peripheral blood. These receptors all stem from a woman in her sixties or seventies with acute or convalescent COVID-19.

This chain uses TRBV5-6 with TRBJ2-7, with 12 bases aligning to TRBD1. The CDR3 runs to 15 residues. V dropped 0 bases and J dropped 5; count of bases not matched to a gene: 3. Germline CDR1 SGHDT, CDR2 YYEEEE. DNA for the CDR3: TGTGCCAGCAGCTTGGTAGGGACAGGGGGCAACGAGCAGTACTTC. This translates into CASSLVGTGGNEQYF.

CDR3 coding DNA: TGTGCCAGCAGTTTAACACGGAGCTCCTACGAGCAGTACTTC. Encoded protein: CASSLTRSSYEQYF. This chain joins TRBV27 and TRBJ2-7; D unclear. V lost 2 bases, J lost 0 bases, and 8 bases lay in between. Germline assignment: CDR1 MNHEY and CDR2 SMNVEV (reference sequence). The CDR3 sequence is 14 residues long.

V is TRBV7-2 and J is TRBJ1-5, with TRBD1 identical over 9 bases. This CDR3 has 14 amino acids. Germline V gene lookup returns CDR1 SGHTA and CDR2 FQGNSA. The junction had 5 bases not matched to a gene; V was cut back by 4 bases and J by 7 bases. As DNA, the CDR3 is TGTGCCAGCAGCTCCGACAGGGGGAACCAGCCCCAGCATTTT. This translates into CASSSDRGNQPQHF.

The V and J genes are TRBV7-8 and TRBJ1-6; D might be TRBD1 (5 bases). This CDR3 has 16 residues. The germline V gene encodes CDR1 SGHVS and CDR2 FQNEAQ. Deletions cut 1 base from V and 7 bases from J, with 14 bases between. The CDR3 loop is CASSLDVWQGNSPLHF. Written as DNA, the CDR3 is TGTGCCAGCAGCTTAGATGTGTGGCAGGGAAATTCACCCCTCCACTTT.

This clone was observed a single time. The DNA of the CDR3 is TGTGCCAGCAGCTTTCAGGCTAGCGGAAATCAGCCCCAGCATTTT. Translating it yields CASSFQASGNQPQHF. The chain recombines TRBV7-2 with TRBJ1-5; D gene uncertain. This CDR3 is 15 amino acids long. Germline V CDR1 and CDR2: SGHTA, FQGNSA. V was pared by 3 bases and J by 4 bases, with 13 bases between. The full variable domain, its missing parts supplied by reference TRBV7-2 and TRBJ1-5, is GAGVSQSPSNKVTEKGKDVELRCDPISGHTALYWYRQSLGQGLEFLIYFQGNSAPDKSGLPSDRFSAERTGGSVSTLTIQRTQQEDSAVYLCASSFQASGNQPQHFGDGTRLSIL.

This clone came up many times. The rearrangement joins TRBV30 to TRBJ1-1; 9 bases match TRBD1. Trimming cost V 3 bases and J 7 bases; bases outside gene matches: 12. The CDR3 is 15 residues long. Germline assignment: CDR1 GTSNPN and CDR2 SVGIG (reference sequence). CDR3: CAWRDPGTGWFEAFF. The CDR3 DNA sequence: TGTGCCTGGAGGGACCCCGGGACAGGGTGGTTTGAAGCTTTCTTT. The complete variable domain, with remaining parts taken from reference TRBV30 and TRBJ1-1, reads SQTIHQWPATLVQPVGSPLSLECTVEGTSNPNLYWYRQAAGRGLQLLFYSVGIGQISSEVPQNLSASRPQDRQFILSSKKLLLSDSGFYLCAWRDPGTGWFEAFFGQGTRLTVV.

This CDR3 is CASSLVRTTGLMNSPLHF. Written as DNA, the CDR3 is TGTGCCAGCAGCTTAGTCCGCACCACGGGACTTATGAATTCACCCCTCCACTTT. This sequence joins TRBV7-2 and TRBJ1-6; D perhaps matches TRBD1 (5 bases). Between the trimmed V and J ends, which lost 1 base and 7 bases, there was a span of 20 bases. The length of the CDR3 is 18 residues. Germline CDR1 and CDR2: SGHTA and FQGNSA.

This rearrangement joins TRBV19 to TRBJ1-2, with 7 bases that match TRBD1. Germline V lookup: CDR1 LNHDA, CDR2 SQIVND (reference sequence). The CDR3 loop spans 15 amino acids. J was trimmed by 8 bases and V by 8 bases; bases with no gene match: 17. CDR3 region: CASHRQGVGSWGYTF. As DNA, the CDR3 is TGTGCCAGTCACCGACAGGGAGTCGGCTCTTGGGGCTACACCTTC.

This sequence joins TRBV10-3 and TRBJ1-2, with 9 bases identical to TRBD1. This CDR3 has 13 residues. The V and J ends lost 4 bases and 3 bases, in that order; junction bases with no gene match: 0. From germline, CDR1 is ENHRY and CDR2 SYGVKD. The CDR3 here is CAISGTGDYGYTF. Written as DNA, the CDR3 is TGTGCCATCAGTGGGACAGGGGACTATGGCTACACCTTC.

The V and J genes are TRBV9 and TRBJ1-4; D is possibly TRBD1 (6 bases). The V end was cut by 0 bases, the J end by 3 bases, with 18 bases between. The length of the CDR3 is 18 residues. Looked up from germline, CDR1 is SGDLS and CDR2 is YYNGEE. CDR3 sequence reads: CASSVGVSGGASNEKLFF. The DNA for the CDR3 is TGTGCCAGCAGCGTAGGAGTAAGTGGGGGCGCTTCTAATGAAAAACTGTTTTTT.

This clone was seen a handful of times. The chain employs TRBV5-1 and TRBJ1-1; 11 positions agree with TRBD1. The CDR3 is 13 residues long. In germline, CDR1 is SGHRS, CDR2 YFSETQ. After removal of 3 bases from V and 6 bases from J, the junction contained 1 base not matched to a gene. This CDR3 is CASSWGQGAEAFF. CDR3 coding DNA: TGCGCCAGCAGCTGGGGACAGGGGGCTGAAGCTTTCTTT.

This sequence joins TRBV29-1 and TRBJ1-2; the D gene is possibly TRBD1 (5 bases). Trimming shortened V by 1 base and J by 2 bases, and 14 bases separated the two germline ends. CDR1 is SQVTM and CDR2 is ANQGSEA in the germline V gene. The CDR3 totals 15 residues. In nucleotides, the CDR3 is TGCAGCGTTGAAGGTGCTCAGGGACTGAACTATGGCTACACCTTC. Its protein product is CSVEGAQGLNYGYTF.

A remark on this clone: Distinct nucleotide sequences in the sample also encode this CDR3. The chain has TRBV28 and TRBJ2-1, with 9 bases identical to TRBD2. V lost 2 bases to trimming and J lost 4 bases; unmatched junction nucleotides: 0. This CDR3 has 14 residues. The germline V gene encodes CDR1 MDHEN and CDR2 SYDVKM. CDR3 protein: CASSLAGGYNEQFF. In DNA, the CDR3 is TGTGCCAGCAGTTTAGCGGGAGGGTACAATGAGCAGTTCTTC.

V and J are TRBV25-1 and TRBJ1-2; no firm D call. This CDR3 spans 16 amino acids. The V and J ends lost 4 bases and 0 bases respectively, with 15 bases between them. CDR1 is MGHDK and CDR2 is SYGVNS in the germline V gene. DNA for the CDR3: TGTGCCAGCAGTGGGGAGAGGCAGACCGCTAACTATGGCTACACCTTC. It specifies CASSGERQTANYGYTF.

In its sample, this clone was seen once. V gene TRBV4-3 combines with J gene TRBJ2-1; D gene uncertain. Germline V gene lookup returns CDR1 LGHNA and CDR2 YSLEER. V was clipped by 2 bases and J by 2 bases, with 16 bases between them. The CDR3 totals 17 residues. The CDR3 protein is CASSQLSRMQAYNEQFF. DNA for the CDR3: TGCGCCAGCAGCCAATTGAGCAGGATGCAAGCCTACAATGAGCAGTTCTTC.

The chain links TRBV28 to TRBJ1-2, with 8 bases aligning to TRBD1. This CDR3 is built from 15 residues. CDR1 and CDR2 from the germline V gene are MDHEN and SYDVKM. Unmatched junction bases numbered 8, after V lost 6 bases and J lost 2 bases. The CDR3 nucleotides read TGTGCCAGCAGACTAGACTGGACAGGGAACTATGGCTACACCTTC. This encodes CASRLDWTGNYGYTF.

DNA for the CDR3: TGTGCCAGCAGCTACGGACAGGGCGCTGAAGCTTTCTTT. This encodes CASSYGQGAEAFF. V is TRBV11-3 and J is TRBJ1-1, with 8 nucleotides matching TRBD1. Germline-derived CDR1 and CDR2 are SGHNT and YENEEA. J lost 6 bases, V lost 4 bases, and 4 bases had no gene match. This CDR3 contains 13 residues. Filled out from reference TRBV11-3 and TRBJ1-1, the complete variable domain reads EAGVVQSPRYKIIEKKQPVAFWCNPISGHNTLYWYLQNLGQGPELLIRYENEEAVDDSQLPKDRFSAERLKGVDSTLKIQPAELGDSAVYLCASSYGQGAEAFFGQGTRLTVV.

V is TRBV13 and J is TRBJ1-5; D possibly corresponds to TRBD1 (6 bases). Trimming removed 3 bases at V and 3 bases at J, with 9 bases between. Germline lookup yields CDR1 PRHDT and CDR2 FYEKMQ (reference sequence). The CDR3 length is 14 residues. Written as DNA, the CDR3 is TGTGCCAGCAGCTTCAGGGGTACCAATCAGCCCCAGCATTTT. It encodes CASSFRGTNQPQHF. The full variable domain, in which reference TRBV13 and TRBJ1-5 provide the parts outside the CDR3, is AAGVIQSPRHLIKEKRETATLKCYPIPRHDTVYWYQQGPGQDPQFLISFYEKMQSDKGSIPDRFSAQQFSDYHSELNMSSLELGDSALYFCASSFRGTNQPQHFGDGTRLSIL.

The gene calls are TRBV29-1 and TRBJ1-1; 8 bases are a match to TRBD1. Trimming cost V 3 bases and J 10 bases; bases outside gene matches: 19. The CDR3 totals 16 residues. Looked up from germline, CDR1 is SQVTM and CDR2 is ANQGSEA. The CDR3 coding sequence is TGCAGCGTTGAGTTTCCAGGGGGCGCCGGGATGGGTGGAGCTTTCTTT. Translated: CSVEFPGGAGMGGAFF.

The gene calls are TRBV5-1 and TRBJ1-6, with 9 bases identical to TRBD1. Germline V lookup: CDR1 SGHRS, CDR2 YFSETQ. V lost 5 bases, J lost 10 bases, and 4 bases stayed unmatched. This CDR3 is built from 13 residues. The CDR3 DNA follows: TGCGCCAGCAGGGGGGACAGGGCCTCACCCCTCCACTTT. This codes for CASRGDRASPLHF.

This clone has a single count. The rearrangement uses TRBV7-8 and TRBJ2-5, with 11 bases that match TRBD2. Germline V lookup: CDR1 SGHVS, CDR2 FQNEAQ. V lost 3 bases to trimming and J lost 5 bases; unmatched junction nucleotides: 8. The CDR3 covers 16 residues. CDR3 amino acids: CASSFTSGGGQETQYF. CDR3 bases: TGTGCCAGCAGCTTTACTAGCGGGGGTGGTCAGGAGACCCAGTACTTC. The full variable domain, completed using reference TRBV7-8 and TRBJ2-5, is GAGVSQSPRYKVAKRGQDVALRCDPISGHVSLFWYQQALGQGPEFLTYFQNEAQLDKSGLPSDRFFAERPEGSVSTLKIQRTQQEDSAVYLCASSFTSGGGQETQYFGPGTRLLVL.

The chain joins TRBV6-2 or TRBV6-3 to TRBJ2-7; D is perhaps TRBD2 (6 bases). This CDR3 comprises 14 residues. V was pared by 5 bases and J by 3 bases, with 14 bases between. Germline-derived CDR1 and CDR2 are MNHEY and SVGEGT. The CDR3 loop is CASSPSGLGYEQYF. CDR3 DNA: TGTGCCAGCAGTCCCTCGGGACTCGGCTACGAGCAGTACTTC.

The V call is TRBV6-5, the J call TRBJ2-1; TRBD2 agrees at 7 bases. The V gene's germline CDR1 is MNHEY and CDR2 SVGAGI. V lost 4 bases and J lost 7; bases outside the gene matches: 13. This CDR3 has 16 residues. In nucleotides, the CDR3 is TGTGCCAGCAGTTCCCAAGGGGCGGGAGAGCGTAATGAGCAGTTCTTC. It yields the protein CASSSQGAGERNEQFF.

The V gene is TRBV28, the J gene TRBJ1-4; the D is unclear. Per germline, CDR1 MDHEN and CDR2 SYDVKM. The CDR3 is 15 amino acids. V gave up 4 bases and J gave up 3 bases, with 12 bases separating them. CDR3 DNA: TGTGCCAGCAGTTCCAGGAGGACGGCTAATGAAAAACTGTTTTTT. This codes for CASSSRRTANEKLFF.

The rearrangement joins TRBV4-2 to TRBJ1-1, with TRBD1 identical over 8 bases. The CDR3 is made up of 16 amino acids. With V trimmed by 1 base and J by 1 base, 5 bases remained unmatched. Germline CDR1 and CDR2: LGHNA and YNFKEQ. The CDR3 is CASSQVAQGANTEAFF. The CDR3, as DNA: TGTGCCAGCAGCCAAGTTGCTCAGGGGGCGAACACTGAAGCTTTCTTT.

The chain is built from TRBV6-2 or TRBV6-3 and TRBJ1-5; a possible D gene is TRBD1 (6 bases). The ends were cut back, 3 bases at V and 1 base at J, with 13 bases in the middle. This CDR3 contains 16 residues. Looked up from germline, CDR1 is MNHEY and CDR2 is SVGEGT. The CDR3 region has the DNA TGTGCCAGCAGTTATTCCGGGACAATCAGCAATCAGCCCCAGCATTTT. Translation: CASSYSGTISNQPQHF.

The table lists this clone with a count of one. The chain couples TRBV28 to TRBJ1-5; the D gene is possibly TRBD1 (5 bases). The length of the CDR3 is 16 residues. Trimming took 1 base from V and 1 from J, leaving 11 bases between them. From germline, CDR1 is MDHEN and CDR2 SYDVKM. CDR3 sequence: CASSLLGVGSNQPQHF. The CDR3 DNA reads TGTGCCAGCAGTTTATTAGGGGTGGGAAGCAATCAGCCCCAGCATTTT.

This sequence joins TRBV28 and TRBJ1-2, with 8 bases aligning to TRBD1. CDR1 and CDR2 from the germline V gene are MDHEN and SYDVKM. The CDR3 is made up of 17 amino acids. V lost 5 bases to trimming and J lost 5 bases; unmatched junction nucleotides: 16. CDR3 sequence: CASSLLPGQGLLYGYTF. The CDR3 DNA reads TGTGCCAGCAGTCTACTACCTGGACAGGGACTGCTGTATGGCTACACCTTC.

J is TRBJ1-1 and V is TRBV18, with 9 nucleotides matching TRBD1. With V trimmed by 2 bases and J by 3 bases, 13 bases remained unmatched. The germline V gene has CDR1 KGHSH and CDR2 LQKENI. This CDR3 contains 18 residues. The CDR3 spells CASSPVFGTGKGDTEAFF. CDR3 nucleotides: TGTGCCAGCTCACCAGTTTTCGGGACAGGGAAAGGGGACACTGAAGCTTTCTTT.

V gene TRBV7-2 combines with J gene TRBJ1-5, with a tentative D call TRBD1 (6 bases). Trimming removed 4 bases from V and 1 base from J, with 14 bases in between. CDR1 and CDR2 from the germline V gene are SGHTA and FQGNSA. The CDR3 spans 16 residues. The CDR3 loop reads CASSWAAGASNQPQHF. In DNA, the CDR3 is TGTGCCAGCAGCTGGGCGGCAGGGGCAAGCAATCAGCCCCAGCATTTT.

This sequence joins TRBV21-1 and TRBJ1-2. TRBV21-1 is flagged as a pseudogene. The CDR3 loop spans 14 amino acids. CDR3 sequence (DNA): TGTGCCAGCAGCAAACTCGGGAGGGGTAGTGGCTACACCTTC. Protein sequence: CASSKLGRGSGYTF.

The chain combines TRBV2 with TRBJ2-7; D uncertain. V lost 0 bases to trimming and J lost 0 bases, with 6 bases between them. CDR1 SNHLY and CDR2 FYNNEI come from the germline V gene. The CDR3 totals 14 residues. The CDR3 nucleotides are TGTGCCAGCAGTGAAGCAGACAACTCCTACGAGCAGTACTTC. Translating gives CASSEADNSYEQYF.